This T cell receptor beta chain was obtained from a study of a mutant IDH1 vaccine in newly diagnosed glioma. General study results and limits: Changes in top peripheral clonotypes did not appear linked to pseudoprogression.

The CDR3 runs to 14 residues. CDR1 is SGHNT, CDR2 YYREEE, per germline (reference sequence). V gave up 2 bases and J gave up 2 bases, with 9 bases separating them. Time point in this sample: baseline, week 1 (first vaccination visit). This sample's treatment: pre-vaccination baseline after standard-of-care therapy. Diagnosis in the donors showed new WHO grade 3 or 4 astrocytomas that were IDH1-mutant and ATRX-lost. The method was immunoSEQ multiplex PCR; TCRdb's version includes in-frame clones alone and lacks a portion of them. The sample shows some 22,000 clones, roughly 92% of them seen only once. Concerning this clone: Its antigen remains unknown.

Sequenced here: PBMCs, sampled from a glioma patient treated with radiotherapy, temozolomide or both. The clonotype originates from a man aged 25-45 years with glioma. The genes are TRBV5-4 and TRBJ2-3; no firm D call. In DNA form, the CDR3 reads TGTGCCAGCAGCTTTACCTGGACCACAGATACGCAGTATTTT. Protein: CASSFTWTTDTQYF.